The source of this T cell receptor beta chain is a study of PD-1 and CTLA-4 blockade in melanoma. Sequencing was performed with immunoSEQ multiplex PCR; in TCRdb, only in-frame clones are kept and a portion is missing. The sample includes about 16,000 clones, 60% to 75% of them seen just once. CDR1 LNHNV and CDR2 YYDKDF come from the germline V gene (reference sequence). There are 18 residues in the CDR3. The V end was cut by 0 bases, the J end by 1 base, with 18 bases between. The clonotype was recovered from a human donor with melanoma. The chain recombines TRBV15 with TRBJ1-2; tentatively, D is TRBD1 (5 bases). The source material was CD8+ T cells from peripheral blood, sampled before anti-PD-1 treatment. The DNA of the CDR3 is TGTGCCACCAGCAGAGACCGCGGTTCTCGACAGATTAACTATGGCTACACCTTC. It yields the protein CATSRDRGSRQINYGYTF.